This T cell receptor beta chain was captured by sequencing in a study of control samples from healthy donors and cancer patients. Some clones are missing from TCRdb's copy, which holds only in-frame ones; the method was immunoSEQ multiplex PCR. This sample carries approximately 140,000 clones, around nine tenths of them seen once, and the ten largest clones take roughly 8%. The sample comprised PBMCs. The TCR was taken from a man aged 50 or older with head and neck cancer.

CDR3 loop: CASSSGYEQYF. The CDR3 nucleotides are TGTGCCAGCAGCTCCGGTTACGAGCAGTACTTC. This sequence joins TRBV5-4 and TRBJ2-7; D unclear. V lost 3 bases, J lost 4 bases, and 5 bases lay in between. The CDR3 length is 11 residues. Germline V gives CDR1 SGHNT, CDR2 YYREEE (reference sequence).